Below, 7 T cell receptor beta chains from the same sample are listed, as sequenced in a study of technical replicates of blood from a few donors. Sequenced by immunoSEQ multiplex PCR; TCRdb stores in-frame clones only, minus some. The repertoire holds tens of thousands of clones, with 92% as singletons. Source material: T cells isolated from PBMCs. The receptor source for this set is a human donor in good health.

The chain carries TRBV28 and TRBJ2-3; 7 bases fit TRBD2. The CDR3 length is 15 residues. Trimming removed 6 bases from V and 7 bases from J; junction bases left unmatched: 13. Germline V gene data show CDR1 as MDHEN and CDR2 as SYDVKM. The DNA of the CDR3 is TGTGCCAGCAGCTCAAGCGGGGATGATAAAAATACGCAGTATTTT. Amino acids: CASSSSGDDKNTQYF.

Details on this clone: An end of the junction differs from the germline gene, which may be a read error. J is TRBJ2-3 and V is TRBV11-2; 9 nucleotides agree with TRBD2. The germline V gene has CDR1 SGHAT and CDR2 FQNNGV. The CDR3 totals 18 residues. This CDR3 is CASSLVSRVASGVPAKDF. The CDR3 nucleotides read TGTGCCAGCAGCTTAGTGAGTAGGGTGGCTAGCGGGGTTCCGGCGAAGGATTTT. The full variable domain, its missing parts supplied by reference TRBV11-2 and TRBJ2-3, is EAGVAQSPRYKIIEKRQSVAFWCNPISGHATLYWYQQILGQGPKLLIQFQNNGVVDDSQLPKDRFSAERLKGVDSTLKIQPAKLEDSAVYLCASSLVSRVASGVPAKDFGPGTRLTVL.

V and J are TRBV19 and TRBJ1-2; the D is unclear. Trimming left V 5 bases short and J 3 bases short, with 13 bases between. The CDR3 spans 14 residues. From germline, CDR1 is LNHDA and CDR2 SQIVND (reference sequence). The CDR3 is CASSPGTPDYGYTF. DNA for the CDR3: TGTGCCAGTAGTCCGGGAACCCCTGACTATGGCTACACCTTC. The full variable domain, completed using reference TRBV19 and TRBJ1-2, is DGGITQSPKYLFRKEGQNVTLSCEQNLNHDAMYWYRQDPGQGLRLIYYSQIVNDFQKGDIAEGYSVSREKKESFPLTVTSAQKNPTAFYLCASSPGTPDYGYTFGSGTRLTVV.

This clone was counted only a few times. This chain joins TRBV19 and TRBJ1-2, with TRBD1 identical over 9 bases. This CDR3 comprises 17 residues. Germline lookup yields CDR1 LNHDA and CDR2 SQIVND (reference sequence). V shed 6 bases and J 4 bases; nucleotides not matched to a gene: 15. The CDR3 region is CASSRDFGGQGLYGYTF. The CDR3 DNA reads TGTGCCAGTAGCCGGGACTTTGGGGGACAGGGACTCTATGGCTACACCTTC.

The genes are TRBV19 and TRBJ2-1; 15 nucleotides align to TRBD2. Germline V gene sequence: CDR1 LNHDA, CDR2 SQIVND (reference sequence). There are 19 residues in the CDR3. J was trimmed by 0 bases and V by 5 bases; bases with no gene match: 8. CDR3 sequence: CASSSPGLAGGRSYNEQFF. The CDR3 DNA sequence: TGTGCCAGTAGTTCCCCGGGACTAGCGGGAGGCCGCTCCTACAATGAGCAGTTCTTC.

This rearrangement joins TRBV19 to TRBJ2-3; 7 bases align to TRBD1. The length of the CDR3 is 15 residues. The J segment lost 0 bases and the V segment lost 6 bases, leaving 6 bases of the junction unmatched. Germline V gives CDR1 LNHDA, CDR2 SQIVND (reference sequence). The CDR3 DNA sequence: TGTGCCAGTAGCGACAGGGCCCGTAGCACAGATACGCAGTATTTT. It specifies CASSDRARSTDTQYF.

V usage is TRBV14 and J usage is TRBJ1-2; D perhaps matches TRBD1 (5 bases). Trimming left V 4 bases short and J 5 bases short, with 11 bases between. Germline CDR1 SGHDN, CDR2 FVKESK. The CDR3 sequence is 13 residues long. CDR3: CASSLNGGYGYTF. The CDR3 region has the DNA TGTGCCAGCAGCCTCAACGGGGGATATGGCTACACCTTC.